Each of the 25 T cell receptor beta chains below was sequenced from the same sample in a study of control samples from healthy donors and cancer patients. Profiled with immunoSEQ multiplex PCR; TCRdb holds only in-frame clones, not every one. The top ten hold around 1.9% of the sample, which has about 54,000 clones, roughly 96% seen once. Sequencing was performed on blood. Source of these receptors: a woman aged 30 to 39 in good health.

V and J are TRBV7-3 and TRBJ2-5; D is ambiguous. There are 14 residues in the CDR3. The ends were cut back, 5 bases at V and 5 bases at J, with 15 bases in the middle. Germline-derived CDR1 and CDR2 are SGHTA and FQGTGA. This CDR3 reads CASSLVGGVETQYF. In nucleotides, the CDR3 is TGTGCCAGCAGCCTTGTGGGTGGGGTTGAGACCCAGTACTTC.

The chain carries TRBV29-1 and TRBJ1-5; 9 bases are a match to TRBD1. There are 13 residues in the CDR3. CDR1 is SQVTM and CDR2 is ANQGSEA in the germline V gene. Losses at the gene ends were 4 bases for V and 5 bases for J; bases not matched to a gene: 3. CDR3 coding DNA: TGCAGCGTTGGACAGGGGGGTGATCAGCCCCAGCATTTT. Its translation: CSVGQGGDQPQHF. Full variable domain (missing parts from reference TRBV29-1 and TRBJ1-5): SAVISQKPSRDICQRGTSLTIQCQVDSQVTMMFWYRQQPGQSLTLIATANQGSEATYESGFVIDKFPISRPNLTFSTLTVSNMSPEDSSIYLCSVGQGGDQPQHFGDGTRLSIL.

V and J are TRBV19 and TRBJ1-5, with D perhaps TRBD1 (5 bases). Trimming cost V 5 bases and J 7 bases, with 12 bases left between them. The germline CDR1 and CDR2 sequences are LNHDA and SQIVND (reference sequence). The CDR3 covers 13 residues. CDR3 DNA sequence: TGTGCCAGTAGTTTGACAGAAGAACAGCCCCAGCATTTT. Amino acids: CASSLTEEQPQHF.

The chain links TRBV10-2 to TRBJ2-2; 13 nucleotides line up with TRBD2. In germline, CDR1 is WSHSY, CDR2 SAAADI. The CDR3 spans 15 residues. V lost 4 bases and J lost 4; bases outside the gene matches: 0. The CDR3 here is CASSGTSGSTGELFF. DNA for the CDR3: TGCGCCAGCAGTGGGACTAGCGGGAGCACCGGGGAGCTGTTTTTT.

The CDR3 nucleotides read TGCAGTGCTACCACTAACTATGGCTACACCTTC. Residues: CSATTNYGYTF. The chain uses TRBV20-1 and TRBJ1-2, with D unclear. Germline-derived CDR1 and CDR2 are DFQATT and SNEGSKA (reference sequence). This CDR3 is 11 amino acids long. Trimming removed 4 bases from V and 0 bases from J, with 3 bases in between.

The rearrangement links TRBV28 to TRBJ1-5, with TRBD1 matching over 7 bases. CDR1 and CDR2 from the germline V gene are MDHEN and SYDVKM. The V gene end was trimmed by 1 base and the J gene end by 12 bases; junction bases not matched to a gene: 3. The CDR3 is 12 amino acids. The CDR3 DNA is TGTGCCAGCAGTTTATCCAGGGGGGTCCAGCATTTT. It encodes CASSLSRGVQHF.

This chain links TRBV5-4 with TRBJ1-4; D gene unclear. V lost 4 bases and J lost 7, with 8 bases in between. The length of the CDR3 is 12 residues. Germline V gene data show CDR1 as SGHNT and CDR2 as YYREEE (reference sequence). CDR3 nucleotides: TGTGCCAGCAGCCAAGTGGGTGAAAAACTGTTTTTT. Translation gives CASSQVGEKLFF.

The V and J genes are TRBV28 and TRBJ2-2, with 12 bases lining up with TRBD1. Per germline, CDR1 MDHEN and CDR2 SYDVKM. CDR3 length equals 15 residues. Trimming at V came to 4 bases and at J to 4 bases, leaving 1 base not matched to a gene. CDR3 sequence: CASSSGQGATGELFF. CDR3 DNA sequence: TGTGCCAGCAGTTCGGGACAGGGGGCCACCGGGGAGCTGTTTTTT.

DNA for the CDR3: TGTGCCAGCAGTCTGAACCGGGACAGGGGGCGCGTCTATGGCTACACCTTC. It specifies CASSLNRDRGRVYGYTF. The chain uses TRBV27 and TRBJ1-2; the match to TRBD1 covers 12 bases. The CDR3 runs 17 residues. Germline V gene data show CDR1 as MNHEY and CDR2 as SMNVEV (reference sequence). Trimming took 5 bases from V and 4 from J; bases not matched to a gene: 11.

V gene TRBV5-1 combines with J gene TRBJ2-7; TRBD2 matches at 12 bases. The CDR3 length is 18 residues. Trimming removed 0 bases from V and 6 bases from J; junction bases left unmatched: 13. Germline assignment: CDR1 SGHRS and CDR2 YFSETQ. CDR3 sequence reads: CASSLVAGGGLAGLEQYF. CDR3 in DNA: TGCGCCAGCAGCTTGGTCGCGGGTGGCGGACTAGCGGGACTCGAGCAGTACTTC. Based on the CDR3 plus reference TRBV5-1 and TRBJ2-7, the full variable domain is KAGVTQTPRYLIKTRGQQVTLSCSPISGHRSVSWYQQTPGQGLQFLFEYFSETQRNKGNFPGRFSGRQFSNSRSEMNVSTLELGDSALYLCASSLVAGGGLAGLEQYFGPGTRLTVT.

This clone was seen more than once but under ten times. V and J are TRBV7-9 and TRBJ2-7, with a weak D call TRBD1 (5 bases). Trimming shortened V by 4 bases and J by 1 base, and 8 bases separated the two germline ends. Germline V gene lookup returns CDR1 SEHNR and CDR2 FQNEAQ (reference sequence). This CDR3 is built from 13 residues. The CDR3 protein is CASSYRQSYEQYF. The CDR3, as DNA: TGTGCCAGCAGCTACAGGCAATCCTACGAGCAGTACTTC. Supplemented by reference TRBV7-9 and TRBJ2-7, the full variable domain reads DTGVSQNPRHKITKRGQNVTFRCDPISEHNRLYWYRQTLGQGPEFLTYFQNEAQLEKSRLLSDRFSAERPKGSFSTLEIQRTEQGDSAMYLCASSYRQSYEQYFGPGTRLTVT.

V is TRBV10-3 and J is TRBJ2-7, with TRBD1 matching over 9 bases. The germline CDR1 and CDR2 sequences are ENHRY and SYGVKD. V dropped 3 bases and J dropped 6; count of bases not matched to a gene: 6. The CDR3 is made up of 14 amino acids. CDR3 sequence reads: CAISEGDRVIEQYF. CDR3 nucleotide sequence: TGTGCCATCAGTGAAGGGGACAGGGTTATCGAGCAGTACTTC.

This chain links TRBV27 with TRBJ1-4, with D possibly TRBD1 on 6 matching bases. In germline, CDR1 is MNHEY, CDR2 SMNVEV (reference sequence). The V and J ends lost 6 bases and 4 bases respectively, with 15 bases between them. CDR3 size: 15 residues. This CDR3 is CASRSAYRDNEKLFF. The CDR3 DNA reads as TGTGCCAGCAGGAGCGCCTACAGGGATAATGAAAAACTGTTTTTT. Complete variable domain (other parts from reference TRBV27 and TRBJ1-4): EAQVTQNPRYLITVTGKKLTVTCSQNMNHEYMSWYRQDPGLGLRQIYYSMNVEVTDKGDVPEGYKVSRKEKRNFPLILESPSPNQTSLYFCASRSAYRDNEKLFFGSGTQLSVL.

Remarks on this clone: A read error may produce the germline difference seen at one junction end. This chain joins TRBV27 and TRBJ2-6; D is ambiguous. The V gene's germline CDR1 is MNHEY and CDR2 SMNVEV (reference sequence). This CDR3 has 13 residues. CDR3 region: CPSGFSGANVLTF. CDR3 nucleotide sequence: TGCCCATCAGGATTTTCAGGGGCCAACGTCCTGACTTTC.

This clone was seen just once. This chain joins TRBV18 and TRBJ1-2; D unclear. Germline V gene data show CDR1 as KGHSH and CDR2 as LQKENI. The germline V and J ends were trimmed by 3 bases and 2 bases, with 16 bases remaining between them. The CDR3 loop spans 16 amino acids. The CDR3, as DNA: TGTGCCAGCTCACCGCGATTGGACCTGATCAACTATGGCTACACCTTC. Its protein product is CASSPRLDLINYGYTF.

V is TRBV7-3 and J is TRBJ2-1, with D possibly TRBD1 on 5 matching bases. This CDR3 has 15 residues. V was trimmed by 3 bases and J by 1 base, leaving 10 bases between them. CDR1 is SGHTA, CDR2 FQGTGA, per germline. Written as DNA, the CDR3 is TGTGCCAGCAGCTTCGGTGGGGCTTCCTACAATGAGCAGTTCTTC. Residues: CASSFGGASYNEQFF. The variable domain in full, completed from reference TRBV7-3 and TRBJ2-1, reads GAGVSQTPSNKVTEKGKYVELRCDPISGHTALYWYRQSLGQGPEFLIYFQGTGAADDSGLPNDRFFAVRPEGSVSTLKIQRTERGDSAVYLCASSFGGASYNEQFFGPGTRLTVL.

In nucleotides, the CDR3 is TGTGCCATCAGTGAGTCGAGAGCGGGAGGGGCCCATGAGCAGTTCTTC. Translating gives CAISESRAGGAHEQFF. The chain joins TRBV10-3 to TRBJ2-1; 10 nucleotides agree with TRBD2. The CDR3 sequence is 16 residues long. J lost 8 bases, V lost 0 bases, and 7 bases had no gene match. Germline CDR1 ENHRY, CDR2 SYGVKD.

This clone was counted a single time. The CDR3 loop reads CASSPYSGSFYNEQFF. DNA of the CDR3: TGTGCCAGCAGCCCGTATAGCGGGAGCTTCTACAATGAGCAGTTCTTC. The rearrangement joins TRBV14 to TRBJ2-1; 9 nucleotides match TRBD2. Per germline, CDR1 SGHDN and CDR2 FVKESK. V dropped 4 bases and J dropped 3; count of bases not matched to a gene: 7. The CDR3 consists of 16 residues.

This chain connects TRBV15 to TRBJ1-4; D is ambiguous. The CDR3 is 13 residues long. Germline CDR1 LNHNV, CDR2 YYDKDF (reference sequence). Deletions cut 1 base from V and 8 bases from J, with 8 bases between. CDR3 residues: CATSRGPVEKLFF. As DNA, the CDR3 is TGTGCCACCAGCAGAGGGCCGGTAGAAAAACTGTTTTTT.

The CDR3 here is CASSPGEAYGYTF. In DNA form, the CDR3 reads TGTGCCAGTAGTCCGGGGGAGGCCTATGGCTACACCTTC. The chain uses TRBV19 and TRBJ1-2; weak D call: TRBD1 (5 bases). CDR3 length: 13 residues. V gave up 5 bases and J gave up 4 bases, with 11 bases separating them. Looked up from germline, CDR1 is LNHDA and CDR2 is SQIVND (reference sequence). Together with reference TRBV19 and TRBJ1-2, the CDR3 gives the full variable domain: DGGITQSPKYLFRKEGQNVTLSCEQNLNHDAMYWYRQDPGQGLRLIYYSQIVNDFQKGDIAEGYSVSREKKESFPLTVTSAQKNPTAFYLCASSPGEAYGYTFGSGTRLTVV.

This sequence joins TRBV28 and TRBJ1-2; 7 nucleotides line up with TRBD1. The J segment lost 5 bases and the V segment lost 3 bases, leaving 12 bases of the junction unmatched. From germline, CDR1 is MDHEN and CDR2 SYDVKM. The CDR3 covers 16 residues. Written as DNA, the CDR3 is TGTGCCAGCAGTTTCTCGGGGCGGGACAGAACATATGGCTACACCTTC. It is translated as CASSFSGRDRTYGYTF.

In its sample, this clone was seen once. J is TRBJ2-5 and V is TRBV6-5, with a possible D match to TRBD1 (6 bases). The CDR3 loop spans 14 amino acids. In germline, CDR1 is MNHEY, CDR2 SVGAGI. Trimming cost V 7 bases and J 2 bases, with 14 bases left between them. CDR3 sequence: CASILGQIQETQYF. Here the CDR3 DNA reads TGTGCCAGCATTTTAGGACAGATTCAAGAGACCCAGTACTTC.

The sample holds one count of this clone. In DNA form, the CDR3 reads TGTGCCAGCACCCCTAGGGGACAGAGGAGGGCCGGGGAGCTGTTTTTT. Encoded protein: CASTPRGQRRAGELFF. V and J are TRBV28 and TRBJ2-2; TRBD1 is a possible D gene (7 bases). Germline CDR1 and CDR2: MDHEN and SYDVKM. This CDR3 region has 16 residues. V was shortened by 7 bases and J by 6 bases, with 21 bases between the two germline ends.

Here the CDR3 reads CASSFFFLFDREGTGELFF. CDR3 nucleotide sequence: TGTGCCAGCAGTTTCTTTTTCCTCTTCGACAGGGAAGGCACCGGGGAGCTGTTTTTT. This chain connects TRBV27 to TRBJ2-2; 7 bases fit TRBD1. The CDR3 consists of 19 residues. CDR1 and CDR2 from the germline V gene are MNHEY and SMNVEV (reference sequence). V lost 3 bases to trimming and J lost 4 bases; unmatched junction nucleotides: 17.

The V and J genes are TRBV28 and TRBJ1-5; D remains unclear. The CDR3 is 12 residues long. V dropped 3 bases and J dropped 6 bases, with 6 bases sitting between them. Germline values: CDR1 MDHEN, CDR2 SYDVKM. The CDR3 bases are TGTGCCAGCAGTTTTTTAGGTCAGCCCCAGCATTTT. Translation gives CASSFLGQPQHF.